The 32 T cell receptor beta chains presented below share a single source sample, sequenced in a study of OX40 agonist ivuxolimab in advanced cancers. Sequencing was performed with immunoSEQ multiplex PCR; in TCRdb, only in-frame clones are kept and a portion is missing. The sample records 30,000 to 35,000 clones, roughly 90% being singletons. The sequencing here drew on CD4+ or CD8+ T cells sorted from blood, taken in a trial of the OX40 agonist ivuxolimab. These TCRs come from an adult with an advanced solid tumor such as melanoma, head and neck, liver or kidney cancer.

The chain has TRBV28 and TRBJ1-5; D is possibly TRBD1 (5 bases). Trimming shortened V by 1 base and J by 2 bases, and 18 bases separated the two germline ends. Germline V gene data show CDR1 as MDHEN and CDR2 as SYDVKM. The CDR3 length is 18 residues. CDR3 region: CASSLSRQTFLGNQPQHF. DNA of the CDR3: TGTGCCAGCAGTTTATCTCGACAGACATTCTTAGGCAATCAGCCCCAGCATTTT.

This rearrangement joins TRBV13 to TRBJ2-3; 11 nucleotides align to TRBD2. The germline V gene encodes CDR1 PRHDT and CDR2 FYEKMQ (reference sequence). V shed 2 bases, J shed 0 bases, and the junction held 7 bases outside the gene matches. There are 18 residues in the CDR3. The CDR3 nucleotides are TGTGCCAGCAGCTTACAACTAGCGGGAGCATACAGCACAGATACGCAGTATTTT. Its translation is CASSLQLAGAYSTDTQYF.

The chain recombines TRBV7-9 with TRBJ2-7; D is unclear. The germline CDR1 and CDR2 sequences are SEHNR and FQNEAQ (reference sequence). The CDR3 sequence is 11 residues long. Trimming cost V 6 bases and J 1 base, with 4 bases left between them. CDR3 sequence (DNA): TGTGCCAGCAGTCCTTCCTACGAGCAGTACTTC. This translates into CASSPSYEQYF.

The chain combines TRBV28 with TRBJ2-5; 9 bases are a match to TRBD2. Losses at the gene ends were 3 bases for V and 0 bases for J; bases not matched to a gene: 8. Germline-derived CDR1 and CDR2 are MDHEN and SYDVKM. The CDR3 is made up of 17 amino acids. The CDR3 loop reads CASSLSSLAGYQETQYF. CDR3 nucleotide sequence: TGTGCCAGCAGTTTGTCGTCGCTAGCGGGATACCAAGAGACCCAGTACTTC. Looking up the rest from reference TRBV28 and TRBJ2-5 gives the full variable domain: DVKVTQSSRYLVKRTGEKVFLECVQDMDHENMFWYRQDPGLGLRLIYFSYDVKMKEKGDIPEGYSVSREKKERFSLILESASTNQTSMYLCASSLSSLAGYQETQYFGPGTRLLVL.

J is TRBJ1-2 and V is TRBV6-1; 10 positions match TRBD1. CDR1 is MNHNS, CDR2 SASEGT, per germline. The CDR3 covers 14 residues. Trimming at V came to 5 bases and at J to 7 bases, leaving 7 bases not matched to a gene. CDR3 nucleotides: TGTGCCAGCAGTACTCCGGGACAGGGGTTTGGCTACACCTTC. Amino acid sequence: CASSTPGQGFGYTF.

The rearrangement uses TRBV6-5 and TRBJ2-7; TRBD1 matches at 7 bases. Germline-derived CDR1 and CDR2 are MNHEY and SVGAGI. The V gene end was trimmed by 7 bases and the J gene end by 5 bases; junction bases not matched to a gene: 8. The CDR3 length is 13 residues. The CDR3 DNA sequence: TGTGCCAGCAACCCACAGGGGAATCACGAGCAGTACTTC. Its protein product is CASNPQGNHEQYF.

V is TRBV6-5 and J is TRBJ1-1; D is ambiguous. The V gene lost 7 bases and the J gene lost 6 bases, with 15 bases spanning the gap. The CDR3 has 13 amino acids. Per germline, CDR1 MNHEY and CDR2 SVGAGI. The DNA for the CDR3 is TGTGCCAGCACCCCCATAGGGAGCCCTGAAGCTTTCTTT. It codes for CASTPIGSPEAFF.

The chain uses TRBV7-9 and TRBJ1-1, with D possibly being TRBD1 (6 bases). V gave up 3 bases and J gave up 3 bases, with 11 bases separating them. The germline CDR1 and CDR2 sequences are SEHNR and FQNEAQ (reference sequence). This CDR3 is built from 14 residues. The CDR3 nucleotides read TGTGCCAGCAGCTTTCGGGGGCAGGACACTGAAGCTTTCTTT. Translating it yields CASSFRGQDTEAFF. The whole variable domain, remainder taken from reference TRBV7-9 and TRBJ1-1, is DTGVSQNPRHKITKRGQNVTFRCDPISEHNRLYWYRQTLGQGPEFLTYFQNEAQLEKSRLLSDRFSAERPKGSFSTLEIQRTEQGDSAMYLCASSFRGQDTEAFFGQGTRLTVV.

A single count supports this clone. The J gene is TRBJ2-3, the V gene TRBV9, with no clear D. The germline gives CDR1 SGDLS, CDR2 YYNGEE. The CDR3 contains 16 residues. V dropped 3 bases and J dropped 1 base, with 15 bases sitting between them. The CDR3: CASSALTSWGTDTQYF. CDR3 DNA sequence: TGTGCCAGCAGCGCTCTTACTTCGTGGGGCACAGATACGCAGTATTTT.

The chain is built from TRBV25-1 and TRBJ1-2; a weak D match, TRBD1 (5 bases). Germline V gene data show CDR1 as MGHDK and CDR2 as SYGVNS. The CDR3 extends over 13 amino acids. V lost 4 bases and J 4 bases, leaving 10 bases between the germline ends. The CDR3 DNA sequence: TGTGCCAGCAGTGCGGGGACGGCCTATGGCTACACCTTC. This gives the protein CASSAGTAYGYTF.

The chain has TRBV5-3 and TRBJ2-7; D might be TRBD2 (5 bases). TRBV5-3 is an ORF, with its function uncertain. There are 15 residues in the CDR3. Trimming shortened V by 8 bases and J by 2 bases, and 20 bases separated the two germline ends. CDR3: CASSPFGSGPYEQYF. Here the CDR3 DNA reads TGTGCCAGCAGCCCCTTTGGGAGCGGCCCCTACGAGCAGTACTTC.

This sequence joins TRBV6-6 and TRBJ2-3, with a tentative D call TRBD1 (6 bases). Germline V gene data show CDR1 as MNHNY and CDR2 as SVGAGI (reference sequence). V gave up 5 bases and J gave up 5 bases, with 14 bases separating them. The length of the CDR3 is 14 residues. The CDR3 region has the DNA TGTGCCAGCAGTGACGGCAGGGGCGAAGATACGCAGTATTTT. Amino acids: CASSDGRGEDTQYF.

The gene calls are TRBV28 and TRBJ2-1; 9 bases align to TRBD1. V dropped 3 bases and J dropped 3; count of bases not matched to a gene: 3. This CDR3 region has 15 residues. The V gene's germline CDR1 is MDHEN and CDR2 SYDVKM. This CDR3 reads CASSLGDRVYNEQFF. The CDR3 nucleotides read TGTGCCAGCAGTTTGGGGGACAGGGTCTACAATGAGCAGTTCTTC.

This rearrangement joins TRBV7-3 to TRBJ2-1; D is possibly TRBD1 (5 bases). Germline CDR1 is SGHTA and CDR2 is FQGTGA. The CDR3 consists of 13 residues. V was cut by 5 bases and J by 4 bases, with 9 bases left in between. CDR3 protein: CASSPPGYNEQFF. For the CDR3, the DNA is TGTGCCAGCAGCCCCCCAGGGTACAATGAGCAGTTCTTC.

The chain has TRBV29-1 and TRBJ2-2; 8 nucleotides agree with TRBD2. V was pared by 2 bases and J by 6 bases, with 14 bases of the junction left unmatched. The CDR3 extends over 17 amino acids. The germline V gene encodes CDR1 SQVTM and CDR2 ANQGSEA. In nucleotides, the CDR3 is TGCAGCGTTGAATGGGTTGCGGGACTAGGAAAGGCCGGGGAGCTGTTTTTT. Translation: CSVEWVAGLGKAGELFF.

V is TRBV2 and J is TRBJ1-6, with D unclear. The CDR3 totals 14 residues. Germline V gene data show CDR1 as SNHLY and CDR2 as FYNNEI. V was pared by 3 bases and J by 5 bases, with 8 bases between. CDR3 nucleotides: TGTGCCAGCAGTGAGTTGCCGAATAATTCACCCCTCCACTTT. This translates into CASSELPNNSPLHF.

V usage is TRBV18 and J usage is TRBJ2-7; D assignment may be TRBD1 or TRBD2 (5 bases each). The CDR3 length is 15 residues. Germline V gene sequence: CDR1 KGHSH, CDR2 LQKENI. V was cut by 5 bases and J by 3 bases, with 17 bases left in between. CDR3 bases: TGTGCCAGCTCATACCGCCAGGGCCGGGACTACGAGCAGTACTTC. Translating it yields CASSYRQGRDYEQYF.

V gene TRBV30 combines with J gene TRBJ1-4, with 11 nucleotides matching TRBD1. This CDR3 has 17 amino acids. Germline lookup yields CDR1 GTSNPN and CDR2 SVGIG (reference sequence). V was clipped by 1 base and J by 0 bases; unmatched bases: 4. The CDR3 bases are TGTGCCTGGAGTGGTATGGGACAGGGGGCAACTAATGAAAAACTGTTTTTT. Translated: CAWSGMGQGATNEKLFF.

The chain employs TRBV29-1 and TRBJ2-2; the D gene is possibly TRBD1 (6 bases). With 5 bases removed from V and 1 base from J, the gap between germline ends came to 8 bases. This CDR3 has 13 amino acids. Per the germline V gene, CDR1 is SQVTM and CDR2 is ANQGSEA. CDR3 sequence: CSVMTGNTGELFF. The CDR3 DNA reads as TGCAGCGTTATGACAGGGAACACCGGGGAGCTGTTTTTT.

The chain combines TRBV11-3 with TRBJ2-2; D is possibly TRBD1 (6 bases). There are 14 residues in the CDR3. Per the germline V gene, CDR1 is SGHNT and CDR2 is YENEEA. V lost 5 bases and J lost 4, with 11 bases in between. The CDR3 is CASSPRGSTGELFF. The CDR3 region has the DNA TGTGCCAGCAGCCCTAGGGGGTCCACCGGGGAGCTGTTTTTT.

This clone was recorded once. The sample holds other DNA sequences that translate to the same CDR3. V and J are TRBV7-2 and TRBJ2-6; D not certain. The V gene lost 6 bases and the J gene lost 5 bases, with 17 bases spanning the gap. This CDR3 has 16 residues. CDR1 and CDR2 from the germline V gene are SGHTA and FQGNSA. CDR3 region: CASSQLRQSRANVLTF. CDR3 nucleotide sequence: TGTGCCAGCAGTCAGTTGAGACAAAGTCGGGCCAACGTCCTGACTTTC.

The chain couples TRBV5-4 to TRBJ2-3; 10 bases fit TRBD2. The length of the CDR3 is 15 residues. Unmatched junction bases numbered 5, after V lost 2 bases and J lost 5 bases. Per germline, CDR1 SGHNT and CDR2 YYREEE (reference sequence). Here the CDR3 reads CASSFLAGEVDTQYF. CDR3 coding DNA: TGTGCCAGCAGCTTCCTAGCGGGAGAGGTAGATACGCAGTATTTT.

This clone was counted only a few times. This sequence joins TRBV7-2 and TRBJ1-2, with D perhaps matching TRBD1 (6 bases). Germline V gives CDR1 SGHTA, CDR2 FQGNSA. With 5 bases removed from V and 4 bases from J, the gap between germline ends came to 14 bases. This CDR3 spans 14 amino acids. CDR3 protein: CASSRIQGGYGYTF. CDR3 DNA: TGTGCCAGCAGCCGGATACAGGGTGGCTATGGCTACACCTTC. The full variable domain, in which reference TRBV7-2 and TRBJ1-2 provide the parts outside the CDR3, is GAGVSQSPSNKVTEKGKDVELRCDPISGHTALYWYRQSLGQGLEFLIYFQGNSAPDKSGLPSDRFSAERTGGSVSTLTIQRTQQEDSAVYLCASSRIQGGYGYTFGSGTRLTVV.

The J gene is TRBJ2-7, the V gene TRBV13, with D perhaps matching TRBD1 (6 bases). Trimming shortened V by 5 bases and J by 3 bases, and 23 bases separated the two germline ends. Germline loops: CDR1 PRHDT, CDR2 FYEKMQ (reference sequence). CDR3 length: 17 amino acids. CDR3 sequence: CASSPPVQGQRIYEQYF. The CDR3 DNA is TGTGCCAGCAGCCCCCCCGTTCAAGGACAGAGAATCTACGAGCAGTACTTC.

The gene calls are TRBV7-8 and TRBJ1-2; a possible D gene is TRBD1 (6 bases). The CDR3 consists of 13 residues. V was clipped by 3 bases and J by 4 bases, with 9 bases between them. Germline V gene data show CDR1 as SGHVS and CDR2 as FQNEAQ. This chain's CDR3 is CASSFGGGYGYTF. The CDR3 coding sequence is TGTGCCAGCAGCTTCGGGGGCGGCTATGGCTACACCTTC.

This sequence joins TRBV6-5 and TRBJ1-1; 7 nucleotides align to TRBD1. Trimming took 8 bases from V and 8 from J; bases not matched to a gene: 17. In germline, CDR1 is MNHEY, CDR2 SVGAGI. The CDR3 sequence is 15 residues long. The CDR3 protein is CASRPQGRGVTEAFF. As DNA, the CDR3 is TGTGCCAGCCGACCCCAGGGCAGGGGGGTAACGGAAGCTTTCTTT.

This chain joins TRBV2 and TRBJ2-7, with 9 bases that match TRBD2. Germline CDR1 reads SNHLY; CDR2 reads FYNNEI. Trimming cost V 0 bases and J 7 bases; bases outside gene matches: 10. CDR3 size: 16 residues. CDR3 in DNA: TGTGCCAGCAGTGAAGCTGGCGGGAGGGCCTCTGGAGAGCAGTACTTC. Translating gives CASSEAGGRASGEQYF.

The chain recombines TRBV28 with TRBJ2-7; D might be TRBD1 or TRBD2, each matching 6 bases. This CDR3 is 15 amino acids long. V lost 7 bases and J lost 4, with 20 bases in between. Germline V gene sequence: CDR1 MDHEN, CDR2 SYDVKM. For the CDR3, the DNA is TGTGCCAGCACAACCCGGGGGCGCGTCTTATACGAGCAGTACTTC. Its translation is CASTTRGRVLYEQYF. Supplemented by reference TRBV28 and TRBJ2-7, the full variable domain reads DVKVTQSSRYLVKRTGEKVFLECVQDMDHENMFWYRQDPGLGLRLIYFSYDVKMKEKGDIPEGYSVSREKKERFSLILESASTNQTSMYLCASTTRGRVLYEQYFGPGTRLTVT.

This chain connects TRBV6-5 to TRBJ2-5; 9 nucleotides line up with TRBD1. The J segment lost 4 bases and the V segment lost 6 bases, leaving 6 bases of the junction unmatched. Germline lookup yields CDR1 MNHEY and CDR2 SVGAGI. The CDR3 has 14 amino acids. Here the CDR3 reads CASRVTGGPETQYF. The CDR3 DNA reads TGTGCCAGCAGAGTTACAGGGGGCCCAGAGACCCAGTACTTC.

Comment on this clone: Other DNA sequences in this sample translate to the same CDR3. The V and J genes are TRBV4-3 and TRBJ2-7; D might be TRBD2 (5 bases). CDR3 size: 14 residues. From germline, CDR1 is LGHNA and CDR2 YSLEER. Trimming shortened V by 1 base and J by 2 bases, and 9 bases separated the two germline ends. CDR3 DNA: TGCGCCAGCAGCCAAGGGGCGGGTGCCTACGAGCAGTACTTC. Protein sequence: CASSQGAGAYEQYF.

The genes are TRBV4-1 and TRBJ2-7; a weak D match, TRBD2 (5 bases). The CDR3 runs 15 residues. Germline assignment: CDR1 MGHRA and CDR2 YSYEKL. Trimming took off 1 base at V and 7 bases at J, with 17 bases between the two ends. The CDR3 loop reads CASSQGAGVRKEQYF. The CDR3 bases are TGCGCCAGCAGCCAAGGAGCCGGGGTCCGGAAAGAGCAGTACTTC.

This chain uses TRBV10-3 with TRBJ2-3; D gene uncertain. This CDR3 spans 15 amino acids. Trimming shortened V by 5 bases and J by 4 bases, and 16 bases separated the two germline ends. The germline V gene encodes CDR1 ENHRY and CDR2 SYGVKD. The CDR3 nucleotides are TGTGCCATCAGTTCCCGACTGGGCAGCCCAGATACGCAGTATTTT. It specifies CAISSRLGSPDTQYF.